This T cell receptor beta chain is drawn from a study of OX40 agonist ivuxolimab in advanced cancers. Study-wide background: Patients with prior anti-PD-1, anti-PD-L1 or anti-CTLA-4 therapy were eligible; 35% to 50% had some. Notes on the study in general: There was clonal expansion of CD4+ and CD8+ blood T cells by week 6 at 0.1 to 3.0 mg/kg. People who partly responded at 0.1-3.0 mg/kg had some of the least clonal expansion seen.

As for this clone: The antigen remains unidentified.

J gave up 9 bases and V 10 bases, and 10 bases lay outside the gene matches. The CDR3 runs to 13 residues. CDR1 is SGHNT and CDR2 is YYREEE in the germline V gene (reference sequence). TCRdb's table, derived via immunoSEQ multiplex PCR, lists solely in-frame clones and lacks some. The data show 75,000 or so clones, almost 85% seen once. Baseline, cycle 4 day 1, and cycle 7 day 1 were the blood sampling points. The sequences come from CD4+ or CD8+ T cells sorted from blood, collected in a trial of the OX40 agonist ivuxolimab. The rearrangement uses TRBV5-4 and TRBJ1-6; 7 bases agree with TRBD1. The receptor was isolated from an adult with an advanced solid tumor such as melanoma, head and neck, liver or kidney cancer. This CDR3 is CAAQRGLGSPLHF. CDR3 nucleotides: TGTGCCGCACAAAGGGGGCTGGGTTCACCCCTCCACTTT.